This T cell receptor (beta chain) was identified during a study of cytomegalovirus exposure and HLA in healthy donors. General observations from the study: Most TCR beta V segments were productive about 90% or about 30% of the time in an earlier analysis.

The PCR had 60 Vbeta and 13 Jbeta primers. The assay was immunoSEQ multiplex PCR, and TCRdb's table has in-frame clones only and misses some. This table holds 150,000 to 200,000 clones, roughly 73% found once. Remarks on this clone: The antigen is not known.

Germline V lookup: CDR1 LNHDA, CDR2 SQIVND (reference sequence). The CDR3 is 16 amino acids. V was clipped by 11 bases and J by 7 bases; unmatched bases: 11. The receptor was derived from a female donor in good health and CMV-seronegative. Sequencing used PBMCs. The chain couples TRBV19 to TRBJ2-1, with 16 bases fitting TRBD2. CDR3 in amino acids: CAAGTSGGAWGNEQFF. The CDR3 DNA is TGTGCCGCAGGGACTAGCGGGGGGGCATGGGGTAATGAGCAGTTCTTC.